The clone carrying this T cell receptor beta chain was detected many times. This entry is derived from a study of T-cell reconstitution after alpha-beta-depleted transplantation in children. Looked up from germline, CDR1 is SGHDT and CDR2 is YYEEEE. The CDR3 loop spans 15 amino acids. The V segment lost 4 bases and the J segment 4 bases; nucleotides outside the gene matches: 6. Researchers prepared the TCRbeta library using unique molecular identifiers, the study reports. TCRdb processed the PCR reads anew with MiXCR; each CDR3 protein has one entry. The data show nearly 550,000 distinct CDR3 sequences, 15% to 20% seen once.

V usage is TRBV5-6 and J usage is TRBJ2-1, with 9 bases identical to TRBD2. This sample comprised PBMCs from the stem cell graft donor, obtained from the stem cell graft. The clonotype comes from a human donor who donated a stem cell graft to a child with acute lymphoblastic leukemia. The CDR3 here is CASSPSGRTYNEQFF. The CDR3 coding sequence is TGTGCCAGCAGCCCAAGCGGGAGGACTTACAATGAGCAGTTCTTC.